One and the same sample provided the 27 T cell receptor beta chains below, sequenced in a study of blood T cells in healthy people across ages. A sample-barcoded 5' primer and a J-beta primer mix were used in a second PCR of roughly 7 to 12 cycles. Via MiXCR, TCRdb re-called the 5' RACE reads, giving one row per CDR3 protein. The data show fewer than 900,000 distinct CDR3 sequences, approximately 39% seen once. The sequencing input was blood. These receptors were collected from an older woman in good health.

This clonotype was seen more than once but under ten times. The chain uses TRBV7-2 and TRBJ1-2, with D perhaps TRBD1 (6 bases). Looked up from germline, CDR1 is SGHTA and CDR2 is FQGNSA. The CDR3 loop spans 13 amino acids. Trimming pared 5 bases from V and 7 bases from J, leaving 14 bases between. Here the CDR3 reads CASSVTGSLGYTF. CDR3 in DNA: TGTGCCAGCAGCGTGACAGGATCTCTTGGCTACACCTTC.

The chain links TRBV6-2 or TRBV6-3 to TRBJ2-1; D is undetermined. The end of the DNA is better explained by TRBJ2-7, so the J call may be wrong. Per germline, CDR1 MNHEY and CDR2 SVGEGT. CDR3 length equals 13 residues. CDR3 in DNA: TGTGCCAGCATAGACGGGCCATACAATGAGCAGTACTTC. Protein sequence: CASIDGPYNEQYF.

V gene TRBV7-8 combines with J gene TRBJ2-3, with no clear D. The CDR3 contains 13 residues. V was shortened by 5 bases and J by 6 bases, with 12 bases between the two germline ends. Germline assignment: CDR1 SGHVS and CDR2 FQNEAQ. The CDR3: CASSTHSPDTQYF. The CDR3 region has the DNA TGTGCCAGCAGCACCCACTCACCCGATACGCAGTATTTT.

The gene calls are TRBV2 and TRBJ1-2; TRBD1 agrees at 7 bases. This CDR3 has 15 residues. Germline V gene lookup returns CDR1 SNHLY and CDR2 FYNNEI. V lost 9 bases to trimming and J lost 0 bases; unmatched junction nucleotides: 10. The CDR3 spells CASIREGQSNYGYTF. The CDR3 nucleotides are TGTGCCAGTATACGAGAGGGACAGTCTAACTATGGCTACACCTTC.

The chain combines TRBV18 with TRBJ2-4; D not resolved. The DNA end lines up better with TRBJ2-5; the J call may be wrong. The CDR3 runs to 15 residues. CDR1 is KGHSH, CDR2 LQKENI, per germline. The DNA of the CDR3 is TGTGCCAGCTCACCTTCCGGGCTCACCGGGGAGACCCAGTACTTC. Its protein product is CASSPSGLTGETQYF.

Only a few counts were recorded for this clonotype. V usage is TRBV29-1 and J usage is TRBJ1-2; no firm D call. This CDR3 contains 13 residues. CDR1 is SQVTM and CDR2 is ANQGSEA in the germline V gene. Trimming took off 0 bases at V and 9 bases at J, with 14 bases between the two ends. The chain's CDR3 is CSVEEGSTRRYTF. For the CDR3, the DNA is TGCAGCGTTGAAGAAGGGTCGACTAGGCGCTACACCTTC.

There are a few counts of this clonotype. The genes are TRBV20-1 and TRBJ1-2; D gene uncertain. Germline assignment: CDR1 DFQATT and CDR2 SNEGSKA (reference sequence). CDR3 length equals 12 residues. Trimming pared 0 bases from V and 4 bases from J, leaving 6 bases between. CDR3 residues: CSARDEGYGYTF. The CDR3 coding sequence is TGCAGTGCTAGAGATGAGGGCTATGGCTACACCTTC.

About this clonotype itself: One end of the junction fails to match germline, which may point to a read error. This CDR3 reads CASSQEWIAGGRTGGLFF. CDR3 nucleotide sequence: TGCGCCAGCAGCCAAGAGTGGATAGCGGGAGGGCGGACCGGGGGGCTGTTTTTT. The rearrangement uses TRBV4-3 and TRBJ2-2; 11 bases are a match to TRBD2. This CDR3 region has 18 residues. Germline values: CDR1 LGHNA, CDR2 YSLEER.

This clonotype was seen a few times. The chain carries TRBV28 and TRBJ1-2; D not resolved. Germline lookup yields CDR1 MDHEN and CDR2 SYDVKM. The CDR3 covers 14 residues. The CDR3 region is CGTSPGEFGGGYTF. In nucleotides, the CDR3 is TGTGGAACATCCCCGGGTGAGTTCGGCGGTGGCTACACCTTC.

The genes are TRBV6-2 or TRBV6-3 and TRBJ1-5; no clear D. Germline values: CDR1 MNHEY, CDR2 SVGEGT. Trimming shortened V by 6 bases and J by 3 bases, and 12 bases separated the two germline ends. CDR3 length: 14 residues. CDR3: CASSLDGNNQPQHF. CDR3 in DNA: TGTGCCAGCAGCCTCGACGGGAACAATCAGCCCCAGCATTTT.

This clonotype was recorded at least ten times. The CDR3 here is CASSLPGGEQYF. CDR3 bases: TGTGCCAGCAGTTTGCCCGGGGGCGAGCAGTACTTC. The V and J genes are TRBV27 and TRBJ2-7; D may be TRBD2 (6 bases). V shed 3 bases and J shed 6 bases, with 9 bases lying between them. Germline V gene lookup returns CDR1 MNHEY and CDR2 SMNVEV (reference sequence). The CDR3 sequence is 12 residues long.

This clonotype was counted a few times. The chain employs TRBV4-3 and TRBJ2-7, with 7 bases fitting TRBD2. CDR3 length equals 17 residues. Germline values: CDR1 LGHNA, CDR2 YSLEER. After removal of 0 bases from V and 7 bases from J, the junction contained 15 bases not matched to a gene. The CDR3 bases are TGCGCCAGCAGCCAAGATGGGGTAGCGGGTGGATACAATGAGCAGTACTTC. This gives the protein CASSQDGVAGGYNEQYF.

About this clonotype itself: One end of the junction varies from germline; a read error may be responsible. The genes are TRBV6-1 and TRBJ2-6, with a tentative D call TRBD1 (6 bases). Germline assignment: CDR1 MNHNS and CDR2 SASEGT. The CDR3 runs to 17 residues. As DNA, the CDR3 is TGTGCCAGCACTCGACAGGTTTCCAGCTCTGGGACCAACGTCCTGACTTTC. Translated, it gives CASTRQVSSSGTNVLTF.

This clonotype was recorded a few times. This chain links TRBV3-1 with TRBJ2-1; D possibly corresponds to TRBD1 (6 bases). CDR3 size: 15 residues. Trimming took off 3 bases at V and 5 bases at J, with 14 bases between the two ends. Germline V gene sequence: CDR1 LGHDT, CDR2 YNNKEL (reference sequence). CDR3 bases: TGTGCCAGCAGCCACCGACAGGCCGGAAACAATGAGCAGTTCTTC. Encoded protein: CASSHRQAGNNEQFF.

CDR3 sequence (DNA): TGTGCCAGCAGTTACACACACGGGCTGAGGGAGCAGTACTTC. This codes for CASSYTHGLREQYF. The genes are TRBV6-2 or TRBV6-3 and TRBJ2-7; D not certain. Per the germline V gene, CDR1 is MNHEY and CDR2 is SVGEGT. Deletions cut 2 bases from V and 7 bases from J, with 15 bases between. The CDR3 spans 14 residues.

The rearrangement joins TRBV9 to TRBJ2-1; tentatively, D is TRBD2 (5 bases). V dropped 4 bases and J dropped 7 bases, with 12 bases sitting between them. CDR3 size: 13 residues. CDR1 and CDR2 (germline): SGDLS, YYNGEE. CDR3 in DNA: TGTGCCAGCAGCTCTAGAGAGGGTAATGAGCAGTTCTTC. Protein: CASSSREGNEQFF.

The chain recombines TRBV6-5 with TRBJ1-5, with 8 bases lining up with TRBD1. Trimming took 5 bases from V and 4 from J; bases not matched to a gene: 1. Germline V lookup: CDR1 MNHEY, CDR2 SVGAGI. This CDR3 contains 13 residues. CDR3 bases: TGTGCCAGCAGTCACAGGGGGAATCAGCCCCAGCATTTT. It codes for CASSHRGNQPQHF.

A few counts support this clonotype. The gene calls are TRBV27 and TRBJ2-7; possible D gene TRBD2, 6 bases. The ends were cut back, 7 bases at V and 0 bases at J, with 37 bases in the middle. This CDR3 contains 22 residues. CDR1 and CDR2 (germline): MNHEY, SMNVEV (reference sequence). The CDR3 sequence is CASNLRPPQMRGEPSRSYEQYF. CDR3 DNA sequence: TGTGCCAGCAACCTCAGACCCCCCCAAATGCGGGGCGAACCTTCACGCTCCTACGAGCAGTACTTC.

The DNA for the CDR3 is TGCAGTGCTAGAGAAACGCCCGACAGATCCTACAATGAGCAGTACTTC. Translation: CSARETPDRSYNEQYF. This chain links TRBV20-1 with TRBJ2-7, with D possibly matching TRBD1 (5 bases). The V end was cut by 0 bases, the J end by 7 bases, with 22 bases between. Germline CDR1 is DFQATT and CDR2 is SNEGSKA (reference sequence). The CDR3 covers 16 residues.

With respect to this clonotype: An end of the junction does not agree with germline; a read error may underlie this. The J gene is TRBJ2-7, the V gene TRBV6-5; 7 bases match TRBD2. The CDR3 consists of 15 residues. Germline CDR1 and CDR2: MNHEY and SVGAGI. The DNA of the CDR3 is TGTGCCAGCAGTTACTCGACGGTCGGGGGGTACGCGCAGTACTTC. Residues: CASSYSTVGGYAQYF.

This clonotype was seen a handful of times. The gene calls are TRBV7-9 and TRBJ2-3, with D perhaps TRBD2 (6 bases). Trimming pared 6 bases from V and 1 base from J, leaving 11 bases between. Germline CDR1 is SEHNR and CDR2 is FQNEAQ (reference sequence). CDR3 length: 14 amino acids. This chain's CDR3 is CASRPGDGTDTQYF. The CDR3 DNA is TGTGCCAGCAGGCCGGGAGATGGCACAGATACGCAGTATTTT.

The sample holds many counts of this clonotype. The genes are TRBV7-8 and TRBJ2-7; a possible D gene is TRBD2 (6 bases). Trimming shortened V by 1 base and J by 2 bases, and 6 bases separated the two germline ends. The CDR3 covers 13 residues. The germline gives CDR1 SGHVS, CDR2 FQNEAQ. The CDR3: CASSLGEAYEQYF. DNA of the CDR3: TGTGCCAGCAGCTTAGGGGAGGCCTACGAGCAGTACTTC.

V is TRBV20-1 and J is TRBJ2-5; TRBD2 matches at 11 bases. Germline lookup yields CDR1 DFQATT and CDR2 SNEGSKA (reference sequence). J gave up 0 bases and V 2 bases, and 2 bases lay outside the gene matches. This CDR3 region has 15 residues. CDR3 DNA sequence: TGCAGTGCTAGACTAGCGGGAGGAAACCAAGAGACCCAGTACTTC. It codes for CSARLAGGNQETQYF.

This clonotype was observed a handful of times. The chain is built from TRBV20-1 and TRBJ2-7; D remains unclear. Germline V gives CDR1 DFQATT, CDR2 SNEGSKA (reference sequence). The CDR3 totals 14 residues. V shed 2 bases and J shed 2 bases, with 13 bases lying between them. This CDR3 reads CSARIRAKTYEQYF. CDR3 in DNA: TGCAGTGCTAGAATCCGGGCCAAAACCTACGAGCAGTACTTC.

This clonotype has a count of ten or more. The chain has TRBV12-3 or TRBV12-4 and TRBJ2-1; 7 nucleotides agree with TRBD2. The CDR3 loop spans 14 amino acids. V lost 1 base to trimming and J lost 6 bases; unmatched junction nucleotides: 3. The CDR3: CASSLEAGVNEQFF. In nucleotides, the CDR3 is TGTGCCAGCAGTTTAGAGGCGGGAGTCAATGAGCAGTTCTTC.

This clonotype was detected ten times or more. V is TRBV7-9 and J is TRBJ2-7; tentatively, D is TRBD1 (6 bases). In germline, CDR1 is SEHNR, CDR2 FQNEAQ (reference sequence). Trimming took 5 bases from V and 3 from J, leaving 14 bases between them. The CDR3 is 14 residues long. DNA of the CDR3: TGTGCCAGCAGCGACCCCTCGGACAGCTACGAGCAGTACTTC. Its translation: CASSDPSDSYEQYF.

The chain joins TRBV28 to TRBJ2-1; TRBD2 aligns across 7 bases. V dropped 11 bases and J dropped 7; count of bases not matched to a gene: 8. The CDR3 is 12 amino acids. Germline-derived CDR1 and CDR2 are MDHEN and SYDVKM. The CDR3 loop is CAGGGTNNEQFF. CDR3 in DNA: TGTGCCGGCGGAGGGACTAATAATGAGCAGTTCTTC.